This TCR beta chain came from a study of T cell responses to AZD1222 COVID-19 vaccine. The assay was immunoSEQ multiplex PCR, and TCRdb's table has in-frame clones only and misses some. The sample consists of under 150,000 clones, over 80% of them appearing once. In germline, CDR1 is SQVTM, CDR2 ANQGSEA. V was pared by 4 bases and J by 8 bases, with 12 bases between. The CDR3 totals 12 residues. In the case of this clone: As yet, its antigen is unknown.

Study-wide points: White British ancestry dominated among donors, who included more females, and clonal diversity was possibly underestimated. When two AZD1222 doses had been given, Spike-specific TCR breadth and depth rose. There were vaccine-associated CD4 TCRs across spike, dominant at 160-218 and 743-854. Repertoire collection took place solely once the T cell response had peaked.

The specimen was peripheral blood, collected on day 0 of MenACWY control vaccination. The sequence was obtained from an adult in good health. The chain is built from TRBV29-1 and TRBJ2-1; D may match TRBD1 or TRBD2 (5 bases each). CDR3 in amino acids: CSVGRKGHEQFF. The CDR3 DNA is TGCAGCGTTGGAAGGAAGGGACATGAGCAGTTCTTC.